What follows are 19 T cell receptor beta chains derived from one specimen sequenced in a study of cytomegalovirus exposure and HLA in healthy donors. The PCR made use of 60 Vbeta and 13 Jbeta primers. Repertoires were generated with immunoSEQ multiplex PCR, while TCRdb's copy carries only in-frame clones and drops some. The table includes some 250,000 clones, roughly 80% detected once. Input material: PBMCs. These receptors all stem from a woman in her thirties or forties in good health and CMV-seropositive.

The CDR3 nucleotides are TGTGCCAGTAGTATACCGGGACAGCCGACGTACGAGCAGTACTTC. It encodes CASSIPGQPTYEQYF. This chain connects TRBV19 to TRBJ2-7; 7 bases are a match to TRBD1. V trimming: 2 bases; J trimming: 4 bases; junction bases outside the gene matches: 8. Germline V lookup: CDR1 LNHDA, CDR2 SQIVND (reference sequence). This CDR3 is built from 15 residues.

The CDR3 nucleotides are TGTGCCATCAGGGAAGGGACAGGGGGGGATGGCTACACCTTC. This translates into CAIREGTGGDGYTF. The chain has TRBV10-3 and TRBJ1-2, with 11 bases aligning to TRBD1. CDR1 is ENHRY and CDR2 is SYGVKD in the germline V gene. Unmatched junction bases numbered 6, after V lost 6 bases and J lost 6 bases. This CDR3 is 14 amino acids long.

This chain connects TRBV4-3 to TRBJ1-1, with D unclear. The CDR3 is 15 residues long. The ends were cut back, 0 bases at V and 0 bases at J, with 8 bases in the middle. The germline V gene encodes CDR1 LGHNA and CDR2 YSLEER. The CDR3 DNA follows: TGCGCCAGCAGCCAAGATCAGTTTTTGAACACTGAAGCTTTCTTT. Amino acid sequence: CASSQDQFLNTEAFF.

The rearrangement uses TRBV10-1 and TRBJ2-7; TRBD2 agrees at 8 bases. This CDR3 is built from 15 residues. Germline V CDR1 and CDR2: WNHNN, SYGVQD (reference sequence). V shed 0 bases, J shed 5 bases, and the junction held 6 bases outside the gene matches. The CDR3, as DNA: TGCGCCAGCAGTGAGTCCCCCGGGGGGGCCGACGAGCAGTACTTC. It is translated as CASSESPGGADEQYF.

CDR3 sequence (DNA): TGTGCCAGCAGCGCTTCCGGGACTAGCGGTTACGAGCAGTACTTC. Its translation is CASSASGTSGYEQYF. The chain recombines TRBV9 with TRBJ2-7; 11 nucleotides line up with TRBD2. CDR3 size: 15 residues. Looked up from germline, CDR1 is SGDLS and CDR2 is YYNGEE. J was trimmed by 4 bases and V by 3 bases; bases with no gene match: 6.

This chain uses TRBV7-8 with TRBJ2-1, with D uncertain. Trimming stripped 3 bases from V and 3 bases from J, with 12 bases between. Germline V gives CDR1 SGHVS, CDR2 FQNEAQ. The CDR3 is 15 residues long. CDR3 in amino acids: CASSFGTTHYNEQFF. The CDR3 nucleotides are TGTGCCAGCAGCTTCGGTACCACCCACTACAATGAGCAGTTCTTC.

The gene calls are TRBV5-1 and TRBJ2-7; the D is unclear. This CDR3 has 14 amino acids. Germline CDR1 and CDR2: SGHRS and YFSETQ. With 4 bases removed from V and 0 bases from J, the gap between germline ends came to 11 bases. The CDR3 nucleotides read TGCGCCAGCAGCCGGAGTCCGAACTCCTACGAGCAGTACTTC. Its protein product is CASSRSPNSYEQYF.

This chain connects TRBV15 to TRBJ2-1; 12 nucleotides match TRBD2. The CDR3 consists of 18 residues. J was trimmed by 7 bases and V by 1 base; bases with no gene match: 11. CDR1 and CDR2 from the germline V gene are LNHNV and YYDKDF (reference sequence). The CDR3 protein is CATSRGLAGGRSGNEQFF. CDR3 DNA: TGTGCCACCAGCAGAGGGCTAGCGGGAGGGCGATCAGGTAATGAGCAGTTCTTC.

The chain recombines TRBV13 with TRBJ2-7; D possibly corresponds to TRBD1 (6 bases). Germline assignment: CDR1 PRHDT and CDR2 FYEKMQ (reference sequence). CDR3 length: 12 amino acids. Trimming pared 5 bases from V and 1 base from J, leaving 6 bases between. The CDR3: CASSQGSYEQYF. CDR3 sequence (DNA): TGTGCCAGCAGCCAGGGGTCCTACGAGCAGTACTTC.

The DNA of the CDR3 is TGTGGAGAGCGGGGGTTCTTCTCCTACGAGCAGTACTTC. Its protein product is CGERGFFSYEQYF. The genes are TRBV6-4 and TRBJ2-7; 8 bases are a match to TRBD2. The germline V gene encodes CDR1 MRHNA and CDR2 SNTAGT. The CDR3 runs 13 residues.

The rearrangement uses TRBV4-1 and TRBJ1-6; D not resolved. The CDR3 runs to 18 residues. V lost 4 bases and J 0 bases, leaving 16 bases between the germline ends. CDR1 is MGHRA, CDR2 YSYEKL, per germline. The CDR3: CASSLKRPSSSYNSPLHF. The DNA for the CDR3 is TGCGCCAGCAGCCTAAAGAGGCCTTCGAGCTCCTATAATTCACCCCTCCACTTT.

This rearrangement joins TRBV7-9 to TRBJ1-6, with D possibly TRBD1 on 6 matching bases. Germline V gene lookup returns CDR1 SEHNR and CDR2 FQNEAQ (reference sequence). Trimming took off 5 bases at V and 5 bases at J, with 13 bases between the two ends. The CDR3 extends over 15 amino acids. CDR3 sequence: CASSLNTGNNSPLHF. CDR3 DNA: TGTGCCAGCAGCCTGAACACAGGGAATAATTCACCCCTCCACTTT.

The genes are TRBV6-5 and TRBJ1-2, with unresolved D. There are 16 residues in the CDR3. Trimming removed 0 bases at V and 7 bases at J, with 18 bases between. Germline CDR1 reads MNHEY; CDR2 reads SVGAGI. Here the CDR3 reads CASSYSTGAYAGGYTF. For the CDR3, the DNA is TGTGCCAGCAGTTACTCGACCGGAGCCTATGCGGGTGGCTACACCTTC.

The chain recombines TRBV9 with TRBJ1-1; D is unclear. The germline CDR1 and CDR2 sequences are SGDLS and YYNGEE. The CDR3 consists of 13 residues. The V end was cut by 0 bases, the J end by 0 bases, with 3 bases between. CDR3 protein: CASSVDMNTEAFF. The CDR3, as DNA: TGTGCCAGCAGCGTAGATATGAACACTGAAGCTTTCTTT.

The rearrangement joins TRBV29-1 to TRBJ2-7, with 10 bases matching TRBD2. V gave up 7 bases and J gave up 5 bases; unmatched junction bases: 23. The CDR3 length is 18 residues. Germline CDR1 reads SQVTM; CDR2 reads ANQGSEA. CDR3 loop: CSAQKGSGRGSLGDEQYF. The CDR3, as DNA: TGCAGCGCTCAGAAAGGGAGCGGGAGGGGCTCTCTCGGAGACGAGCAGTACTTC.

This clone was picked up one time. The CDR3 bases are TGTGCCAGTAGTCGGGACAGCTCTAGGGGTGGCTACACCTTC. Translating gives CASSRDSSRGGYTF. The J gene is TRBJ1-2, the V gene TRBV19, with 7 nucleotides matching TRBD1. There are 14 residues in the CDR3. The V gene end was trimmed by 5 bases and the J gene end by 7 bases; junction bases not matched to a gene: 10. Germline V lookup: CDR1 LNHDA, CDR2 SQIVND (reference sequence).

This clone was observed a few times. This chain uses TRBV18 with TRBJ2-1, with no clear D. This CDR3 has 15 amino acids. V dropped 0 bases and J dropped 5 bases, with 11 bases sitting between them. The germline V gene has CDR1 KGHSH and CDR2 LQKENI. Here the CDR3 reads CASSPPATIHNEQFF. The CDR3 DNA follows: TGTGCCAGCTCACCACCGGCAACCATACACAATGAGCAGTTCTTC.

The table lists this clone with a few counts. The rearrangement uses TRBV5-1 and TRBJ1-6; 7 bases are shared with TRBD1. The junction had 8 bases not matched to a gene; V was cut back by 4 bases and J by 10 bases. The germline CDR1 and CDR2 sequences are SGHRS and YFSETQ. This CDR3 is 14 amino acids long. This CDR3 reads CASSPDRPGSPLHF. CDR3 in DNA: TGCGCCAGCAGCCCGGACAGGCCGGGGTCACCCCTCCACTTT.

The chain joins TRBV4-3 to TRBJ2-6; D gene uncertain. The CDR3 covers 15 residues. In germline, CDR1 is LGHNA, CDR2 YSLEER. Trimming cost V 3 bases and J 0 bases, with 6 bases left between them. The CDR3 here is CASSQQDSGANVLTF. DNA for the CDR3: TGCGCCAGCAGCCAGCAGGACTCTGGGGCCAACGTCCTGACTTTC.